These 6 T cell receptor beta chains share one sample of origin, sequenced in a study of PD-1 blockade in classical Hodgkin lymphoma. Every patient had relapsed following autologous stem cell transplantation, and cohorts differed in brentuximab vedotin exposure. Libraries were prepared by immunoSEQ multiplex PCR; TCRdb keeps only in-frame clonotypes and omits some of them. The profile shows about 23,000 clones, 80% of them singletons. The sample consisted of peripheral blood mononuclear cells (PBMCs), taken before the second cycle of nivolumab. The origin of the receptors is a human donor with classical Hodgkin lymphoma.

This clone was found a few times. The chain combines TRBV13 with TRBJ2-7; 8 nucleotides align to TRBD2. V shed 8 bases, J shed 6 bases, and the junction held 12 bases outside the gene matches. Germline values: CDR1 PRHDT, CDR2 FYEKMQ (reference sequence). This CDR3 has 14 residues. CDR3 region: CASSRGGILGEQYF. DNA of the CDR3: TGTGCCAGCTCCCGGGGGGGGATCCTAGGCGAGCAGTACTTC.

This clone has only a few counts. This chain uses TRBV18 with TRBJ1-3, with a weak D call TRBD1 (6 bases). V dropped 3 bases and J dropped 3 bases, with 15 bases sitting between them. The CDR3 runs 16 residues. Germline CDR1 and CDR2: KGHSH and LQKENI. DNA of the CDR3: TGTGCCAGCTCACCTTACAGGGACCTCTATGGAAACACCATATATTTT. It codes for CASSPYRDLYGNTIYF.

The CDR3 DNA sequence: TGTGCCAGCAGCCAAGGTACTACTCCGAAATACACAGATACGCAGTATTTT. This translates into CASSQGTTPKYTDTQYF. V usage is TRBV4-2 and J usage is TRBJ2-3; D is ambiguous. V lost 1 base, J lost 2 bases, and 16 bases lay in between. Germline lookup yields CDR1 LGHNA and CDR2 YNFKEQ. The CDR3 contains 17 residues.

V usage is TRBV28 and J usage is TRBJ1-3; D is uncertain. Trimming stripped 5 bases from V and 2 bases from J, with 13 bases between. The CDR3 has 15 residues. Germline lookup yields CDR1 MDHEN and CDR2 SYDVKM. DNA of the CDR3: TGTGCCAGCAGTCCTTCGGTAGGGCCTGGAAACACCATATATTTT. It specifies CASSPSVGPGNTIYF.

V and J are TRBV18 and TRBJ1-5, with D hard to call. Trimming removed 1 base at V and 8 bases at J, with 12 bases between. In germline, CDR1 is KGHSH, CDR2 LQKENI. This CDR3 is 14 amino acids long. The CDR3 nucleotides read TGTGCCAGCTCACCACTGGGAGGTAAAGAGCCCCAGCATTTT. Its translation is CASSPLGGKEPQHF.

This chain joins TRBV11-2 and TRBJ2-5; TRBD2 aligns across 7 bases. The CDR3 covers 16 residues. The V gene's germline CDR1 is SGHAT and CDR2 FQNNGV. The J segment lost 0 bases and the V segment lost 5 bases, leaving 9 bases of the junction unmatched. The CDR3 reads CASSVRLAGYQETQYF. CDR3 coding DNA: TGTGCCAGCAGCGTGCGACTAGCTGGGTACCAAGAGACCCAGTACTTC.